Sequencing of this T cell receptor beta chain was carried out in a study of blood T cells in healthy people across ages. The CDR3 has 13 residues. V lost 6 bases to trimming and J lost 4 bases; unmatched junction nucleotides: 5. Germline assignment: CDR1 SQVTM and CDR2 ANQGSEA. A J-beta primer mix and a sample-barcoded 5' primer were used in a second PCR of about 6 to 12 cycles. In TCRdb, the 5' RACE reads were re-called with MiXCR into one record per CDR3 protein. The sample yields about 1.7 million distinct CDR3 sequences, roughly 27% seen once. This clonotype came up many times. The antigen is not known. The study, taken as a whole, reports: What prevented conclusive comparison of naive and antigen-experienced cells was that PBMCs were unsorted.

This sequence joins TRBV29-1 and TRBJ1-4; 7 bases fit TRBD1. The sample comprised blood. This receptor was obtained from a woman under 40 in good health. The CDR3 loop reads CSVTRDSNEKLFF. CDR3 DNA: TGCAGCGTGACCCGGGACAGTAATGAAAAACTGTTTTTT.